The clone carrying this T cell receptor (beta chain) has at least ten counts. The antigen is unknown. The sample comes from a study of spatial heterogeneity in lung cancer. Study context: The average appearance count of each unique TCR and UMI combination in raw reads was more than 9.5. The study's findings and limits: TCRs found ubiquitously expanded in tumor appeared in blood more at resection than at follow-up.

One entry per CDR3 protein results from TCRdb running MiXCR on the 5' RACE reads. The data hold more than 2,500 distinct CDR3 sequences, with 16% observed a single time. CDR1 is DFQATT, CDR2 SNEGSKA, per germline (reference sequence). V lost 0 bases and J lost 1; bases outside the gene matches: 3. CDR3 length equals 15 residues. Time point specified: sample taken at primary tumor resection. Frozen PBMC, nontumor lung or tumor provided whole RNA, which was sequenced unsorted. The donors, fewer than 95 patients with untreated early-stage non-small cell lung cancer, provided the samples. V and J are TRBV20-1 and TRBJ2-7; 10 positions agree with TRBD2. The input for sequencing was PBMCs, taken at surgery. This clonotype originated in a female donor with early-stage non-small cell lung cancer. The CDR3 protein is CSARESGRDSYEQYF. CDR3 nucleotides: TGCAGTGCTAGAGAGAGCGGGAGGGATTCCTACGAGCAGTACTTC.